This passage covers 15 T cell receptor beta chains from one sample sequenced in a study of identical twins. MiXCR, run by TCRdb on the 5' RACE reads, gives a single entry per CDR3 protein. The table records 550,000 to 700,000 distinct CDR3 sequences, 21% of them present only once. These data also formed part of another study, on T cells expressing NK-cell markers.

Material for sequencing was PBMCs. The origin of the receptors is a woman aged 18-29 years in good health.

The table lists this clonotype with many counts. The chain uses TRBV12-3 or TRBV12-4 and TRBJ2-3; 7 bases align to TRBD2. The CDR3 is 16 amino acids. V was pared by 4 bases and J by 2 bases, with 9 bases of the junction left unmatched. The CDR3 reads CASSSRLAVITDTQYF. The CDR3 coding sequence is TGTGCCAGCAGTTCCCGTCTAGCGGTGATCACAGATACGCAGTATTTT.

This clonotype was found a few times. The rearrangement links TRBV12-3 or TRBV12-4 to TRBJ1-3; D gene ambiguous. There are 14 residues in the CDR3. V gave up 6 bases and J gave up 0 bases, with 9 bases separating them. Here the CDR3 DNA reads TGTGCCAGCAGGGGTCGAAACTCTGGAAACACCATATATTTT. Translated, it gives CASRGRNSGNTIYF.

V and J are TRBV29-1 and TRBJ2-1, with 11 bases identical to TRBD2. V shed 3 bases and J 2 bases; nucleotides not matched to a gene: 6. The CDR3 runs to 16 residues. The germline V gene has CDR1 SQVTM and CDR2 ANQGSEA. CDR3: CSVDLGTSGAYNEQFF. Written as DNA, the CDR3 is TGCAGCGTTGATCTCGGGACTAGCGGAGCCTACAATGAGCAGTTCTTC.

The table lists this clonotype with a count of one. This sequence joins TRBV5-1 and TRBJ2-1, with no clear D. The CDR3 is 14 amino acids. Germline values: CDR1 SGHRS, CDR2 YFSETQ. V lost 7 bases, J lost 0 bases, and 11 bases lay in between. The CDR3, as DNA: TGCGCCAGCGAGTACTTACCCTCCTACAATGAGCAGTTCTTC. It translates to CASEYLPSYNEQFF.

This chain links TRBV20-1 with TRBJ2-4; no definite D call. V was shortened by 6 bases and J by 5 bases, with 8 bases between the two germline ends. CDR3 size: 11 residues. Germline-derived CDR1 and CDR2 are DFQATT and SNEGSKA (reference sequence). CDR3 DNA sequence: TGCAGTGCCCATGAGGAAAACATTCAGTACTTC. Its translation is CSAHEENIQYF.

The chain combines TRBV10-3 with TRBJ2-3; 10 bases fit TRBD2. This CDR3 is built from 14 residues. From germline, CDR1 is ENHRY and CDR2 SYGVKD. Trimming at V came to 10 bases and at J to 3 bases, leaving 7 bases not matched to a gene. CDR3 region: CATRGLAATDTQYF. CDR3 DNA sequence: TGTGCCACTAGAGGACTAGCGGCGACAGATACGCAGTATTTT.

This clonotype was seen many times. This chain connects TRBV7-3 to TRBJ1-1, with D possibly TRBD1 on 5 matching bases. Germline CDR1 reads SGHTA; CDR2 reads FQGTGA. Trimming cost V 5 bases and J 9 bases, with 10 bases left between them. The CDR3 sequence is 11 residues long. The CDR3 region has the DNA TGTGCCAGCAGCGACGACAGCCAAGCTTTCTTT. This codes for CASSDDSQAFF.

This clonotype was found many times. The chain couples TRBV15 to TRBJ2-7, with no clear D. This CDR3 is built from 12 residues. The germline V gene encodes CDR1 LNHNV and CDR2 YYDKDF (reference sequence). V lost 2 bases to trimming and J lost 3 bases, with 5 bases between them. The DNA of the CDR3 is TGTGCCACCAGCAGAAGAGGCTACGAGCAGTACTTC. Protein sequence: CATSRRGYEQYF. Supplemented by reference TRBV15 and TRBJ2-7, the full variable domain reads DAMVIQNPRYQVTQFGKPVTLSCSQTLNHNVMYWYQQKSSQAPKLLFHYYDKDFNNEADTPDNFQSRRPNTSFCFLDIRSPGLGDTAMYLCATSRRGYEQYFGPGTRLTVT.

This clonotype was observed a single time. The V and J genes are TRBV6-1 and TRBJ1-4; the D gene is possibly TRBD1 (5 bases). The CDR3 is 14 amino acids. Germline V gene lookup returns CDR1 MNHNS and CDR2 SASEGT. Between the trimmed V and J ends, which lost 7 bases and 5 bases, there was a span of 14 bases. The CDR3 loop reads CASTLGTVNEKLFF. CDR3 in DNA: TGTGCCAGCACCCTCGGGACGGTCAATGAAAAACTGTTTTTT.

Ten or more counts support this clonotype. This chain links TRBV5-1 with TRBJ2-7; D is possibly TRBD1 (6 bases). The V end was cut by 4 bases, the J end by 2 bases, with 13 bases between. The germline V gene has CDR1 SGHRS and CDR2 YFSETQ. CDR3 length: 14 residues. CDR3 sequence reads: CASSLSQGTYEQYF. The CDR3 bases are TGCGCCAGCAGCCTCAGCCAGGGGACCTACGAGCAGTACTTC. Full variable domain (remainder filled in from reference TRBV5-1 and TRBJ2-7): KAGVTQTPRYLIKTRGQQVTLSCSPISGHRSVSWYQQTPGQGLQFLFEYFSETQRNKGNFPGRFSGRQFSNSRSEMNVSTLELGDSALYLCASSLSQGTYEQYFGPGTRLTVT.

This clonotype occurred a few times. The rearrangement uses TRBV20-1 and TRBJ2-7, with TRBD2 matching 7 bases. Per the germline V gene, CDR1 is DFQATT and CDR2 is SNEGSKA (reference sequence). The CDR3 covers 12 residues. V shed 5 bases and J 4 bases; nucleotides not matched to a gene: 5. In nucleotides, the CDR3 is TGCAGTGCTGCTAGCGGACTTTACGAGCAGTACTTC. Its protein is CSAASGLYEQYF.

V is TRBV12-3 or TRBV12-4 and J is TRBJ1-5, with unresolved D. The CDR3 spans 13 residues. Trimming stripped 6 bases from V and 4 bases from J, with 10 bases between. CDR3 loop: CASSTTPNQPQHF. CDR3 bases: TGTGCCAGCAGCACAACCCCAAATCAGCCCCAGCATTTT.

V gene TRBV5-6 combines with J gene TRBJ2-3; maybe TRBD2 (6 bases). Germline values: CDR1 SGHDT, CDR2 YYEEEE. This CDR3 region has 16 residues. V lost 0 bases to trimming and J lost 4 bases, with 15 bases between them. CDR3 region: CASSLAGGSRPDTQYF. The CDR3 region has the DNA TGTGCCAGCAGCTTGGCCGGGGGATCACGCCCAGATACGCAGTATTTT.

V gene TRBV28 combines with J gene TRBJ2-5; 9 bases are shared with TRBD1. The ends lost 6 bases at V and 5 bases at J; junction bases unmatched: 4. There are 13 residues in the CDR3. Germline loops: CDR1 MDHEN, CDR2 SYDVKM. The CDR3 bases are TGTGCCAGCAGACAGGGGGCAGGGGAGACCCAGTACTTC. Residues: CASRQGAGETQYF.

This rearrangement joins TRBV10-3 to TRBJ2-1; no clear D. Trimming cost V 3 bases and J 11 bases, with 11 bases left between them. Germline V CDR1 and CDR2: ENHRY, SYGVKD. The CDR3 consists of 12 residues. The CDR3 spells CAISEKGLQQFF. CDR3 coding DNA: TGTGCCATCAGTGAAAAAGGGCTGCAGCAGTTCTTC.